This TCR beta chain was profiled in a study of blood T cell repertoires in COVID-19. In the study overall: Acute-phase and convalescent COVID-19 samples originated in the United States, Italy and Spain. The cDNA or gDNA used as material had been derived from T cells, B-cell-depleted T cells, or PBMCs.

Per the germline V gene, CDR1 is SGHRS and CDR2 is YFSETQ. Trimming shortened V by 3 bases and J by 1 base, and 7 bases separated the two germline ends. This CDR3 is built from 14 residues. Authors' analysis steps: Amplified reference gene primers provided the basis for estimating nucleated cell counts. Assay: immunoSEQ multiplex PCR; the TCRdb copy retains only in-frame clones and omits some. The V and J calls and clone size come from that table; D and trimming were worked out from the DNA. The sample consists of about 210,000 clones, around three quarters of them appearing once. V and J are TRBV5-1 and TRBJ2-2; D gene unclear. The sequence was collected from a woman between 65 and 79 years old with acute or convalescent COVID-19. Sequencing input: peripheral blood. The CDR3 coding sequence is TGCGCCAGCAGCTGGCTAGGGAACACCGGGGAGCTGTTTTTT. It codes for CASSWLGNTGELFF.